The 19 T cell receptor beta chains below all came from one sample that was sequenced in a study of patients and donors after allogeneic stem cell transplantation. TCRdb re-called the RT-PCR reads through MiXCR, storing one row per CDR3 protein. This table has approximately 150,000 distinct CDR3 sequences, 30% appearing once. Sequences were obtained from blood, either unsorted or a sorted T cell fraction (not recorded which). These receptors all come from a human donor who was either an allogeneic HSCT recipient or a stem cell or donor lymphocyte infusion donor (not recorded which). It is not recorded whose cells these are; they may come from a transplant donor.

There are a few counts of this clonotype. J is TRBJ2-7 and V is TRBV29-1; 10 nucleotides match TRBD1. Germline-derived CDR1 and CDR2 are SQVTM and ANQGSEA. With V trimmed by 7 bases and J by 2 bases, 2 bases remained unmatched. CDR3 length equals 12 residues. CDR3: CSAGTGAYEQYF. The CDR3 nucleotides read TGCAGCGCCGGGACAGGGGCCTACGAGCAGTACTTC.

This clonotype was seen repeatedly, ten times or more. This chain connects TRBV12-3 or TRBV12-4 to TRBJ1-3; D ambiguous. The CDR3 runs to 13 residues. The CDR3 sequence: CATARISGNTIYF. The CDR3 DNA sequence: TGTGCGACCGCGCGGATCTCTGGAAACACCATATATTTT.

This chain's CDR3 is CASSPGGGRVHGANVLTF. CDR3 bases: TGTGCCAGCAGCCCCGGAGGGGGAAGAGTTCATGGGGCCAACGTCCTGACTTTC. The chain recombines TRBV9 with TRBJ2-6; either TRBD1 or TRBD2 may fit D (6 bases each). This CDR3 has 18 residues. V was trimmed by 4 bases and J by 3 bases, leaving 20 bases between them. Germline V lookup: CDR1 SGDLS, CDR2 YYNGEE.

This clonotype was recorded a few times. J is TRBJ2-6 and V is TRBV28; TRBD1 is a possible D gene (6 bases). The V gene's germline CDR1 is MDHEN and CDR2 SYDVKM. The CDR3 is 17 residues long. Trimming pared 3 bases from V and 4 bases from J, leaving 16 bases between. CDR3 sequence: CASSFLHRGSGANVLTF. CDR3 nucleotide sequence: TGTGCCAGCAGTTTCCTTCATAGGGGGTCCGGGGCCAACGTCCTGACTTTC.

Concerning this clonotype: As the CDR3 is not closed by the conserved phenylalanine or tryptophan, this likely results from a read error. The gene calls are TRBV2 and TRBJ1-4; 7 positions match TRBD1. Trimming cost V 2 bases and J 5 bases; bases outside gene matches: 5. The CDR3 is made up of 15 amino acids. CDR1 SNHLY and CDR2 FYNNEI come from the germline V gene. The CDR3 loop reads CASSELTGRNEKLFL. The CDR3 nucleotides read TGTGCCAGCAGTGAATTGACAGGGAGAAATGAAAAACTGTTTTTA.

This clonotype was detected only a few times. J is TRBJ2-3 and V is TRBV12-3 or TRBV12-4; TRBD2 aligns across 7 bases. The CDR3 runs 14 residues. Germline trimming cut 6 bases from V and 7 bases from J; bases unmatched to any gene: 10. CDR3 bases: TGTGCCAGCAGGCTAGGGAGGGCGGCAAATACGCAGTATTTT. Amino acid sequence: CASRLGRAANTQYF.

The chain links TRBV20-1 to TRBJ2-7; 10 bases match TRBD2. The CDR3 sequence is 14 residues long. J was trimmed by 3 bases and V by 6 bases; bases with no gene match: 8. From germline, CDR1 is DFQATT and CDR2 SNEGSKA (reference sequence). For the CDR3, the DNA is TGCAGTGCCTCCCTCGGACTAGCGGTCTACGAGCAGTACTTC. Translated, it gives CSASLGLAVYEQYF.

This CDR3 reads CASSSRDTQYF. The DNA of the CDR3 is TGTGCCAGCAGTTCACGGGATACGCAGTATTTT. The chain uses TRBV12-3 or TRBV12-4 and TRBJ2-3; D gene ambiguous. The V end lost 4 bases, the J end lost 6 bases, and 5 bases lay between the germline ends. The CDR3 consists of 11 residues.

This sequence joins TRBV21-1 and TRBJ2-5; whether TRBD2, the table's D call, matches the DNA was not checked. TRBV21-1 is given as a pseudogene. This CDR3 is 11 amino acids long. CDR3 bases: TGTGCCATAGAGCGGGTAGAGACCCAGTACTTC. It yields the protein CAIERVETQYF.

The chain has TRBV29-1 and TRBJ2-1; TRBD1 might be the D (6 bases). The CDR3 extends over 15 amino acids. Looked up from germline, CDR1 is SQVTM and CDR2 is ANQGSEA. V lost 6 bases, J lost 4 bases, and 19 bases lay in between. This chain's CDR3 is CSVAGTPGAYNEQFF. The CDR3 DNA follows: TGCAGCGTAGCCGGGACACCTGGCGCGTACAATGAGCAGTTCTTC.

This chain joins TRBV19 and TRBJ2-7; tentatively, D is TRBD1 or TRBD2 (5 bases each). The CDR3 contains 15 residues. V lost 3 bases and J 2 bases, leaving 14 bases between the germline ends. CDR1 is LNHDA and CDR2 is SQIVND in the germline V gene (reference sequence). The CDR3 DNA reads TGTGCCAGTAGTATGAAGGGAGACAGAGCCTACGAGCAGTACTTC. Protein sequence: CASSMKGDRAYEQYF.

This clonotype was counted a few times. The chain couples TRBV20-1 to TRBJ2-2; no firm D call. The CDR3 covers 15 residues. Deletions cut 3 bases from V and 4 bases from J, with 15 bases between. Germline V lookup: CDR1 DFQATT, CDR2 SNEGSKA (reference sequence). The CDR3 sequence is CSASLRRLGTGELFF. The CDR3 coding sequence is TGCAGTGCTAGCCTCCGGCGACTTGGCACCGGGGAGCTGTTTTTT.

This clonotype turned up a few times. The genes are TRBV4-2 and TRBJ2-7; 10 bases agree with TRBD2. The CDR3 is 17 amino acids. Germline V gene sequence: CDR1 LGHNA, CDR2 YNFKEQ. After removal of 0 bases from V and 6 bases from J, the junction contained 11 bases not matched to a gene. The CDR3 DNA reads TGTGCCAGCAGCCAAGAAGGACCCAGGATAGCGGGAGGCGAGCAGTACTTC. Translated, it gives CASSQEGPRIAGGEQYF.

For the CDR3, the DNA is TGTGCCAGCAGCCAAAGTTCTTTAGCGGGTATCGAGCAGTTCTTC. This sequence encodes CASSQSSLAGIEQFF. The chain recombines TRBV4-2 with TRBJ2-1; TRBD2 aligns across 7 bases. The V gene end was trimmed by 2 bases and the J gene end by 10 bases; junction bases not matched to a gene: 11. CDR3 length: 15 residues. The V gene's germline CDR1 is LGHNA and CDR2 YNFKEQ.

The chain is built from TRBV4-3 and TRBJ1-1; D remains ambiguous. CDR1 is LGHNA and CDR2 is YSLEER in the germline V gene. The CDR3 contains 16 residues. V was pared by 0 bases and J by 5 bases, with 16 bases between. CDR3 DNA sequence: TGCGCCAGCAGCCAAGATTGGGCGCCCCTGGGGACTGAAGCTTTCTTT. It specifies CASSQDWAPLGTEAFF.

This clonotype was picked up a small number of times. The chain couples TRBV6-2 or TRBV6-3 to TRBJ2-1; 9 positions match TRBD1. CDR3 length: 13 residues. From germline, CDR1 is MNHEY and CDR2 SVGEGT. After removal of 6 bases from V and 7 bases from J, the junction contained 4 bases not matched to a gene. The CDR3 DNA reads TGTGCCAGCAGACCCGGGACAGGGAATGAGCAGTTCTTC. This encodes CASRPGTGNEQFF.

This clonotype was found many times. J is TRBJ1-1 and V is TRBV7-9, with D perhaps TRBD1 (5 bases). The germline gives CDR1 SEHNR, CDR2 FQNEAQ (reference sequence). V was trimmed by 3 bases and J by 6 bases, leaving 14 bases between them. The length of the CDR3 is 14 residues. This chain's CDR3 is CASSLSQGVPEAFF. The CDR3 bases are TGTGCCAGCAGCTTGTCTCAGGGCGTCCCTGAAGCTTTCTTT.

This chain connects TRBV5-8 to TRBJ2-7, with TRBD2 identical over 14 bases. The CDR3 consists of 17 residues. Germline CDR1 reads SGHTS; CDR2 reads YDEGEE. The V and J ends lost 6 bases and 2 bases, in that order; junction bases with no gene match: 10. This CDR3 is CASTVGTSGSGAYEQYF. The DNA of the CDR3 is TGTGCCAGCACCGTGGGGACTAGCGGGAGCGGGGCCTACGAGCAGTACTTC.

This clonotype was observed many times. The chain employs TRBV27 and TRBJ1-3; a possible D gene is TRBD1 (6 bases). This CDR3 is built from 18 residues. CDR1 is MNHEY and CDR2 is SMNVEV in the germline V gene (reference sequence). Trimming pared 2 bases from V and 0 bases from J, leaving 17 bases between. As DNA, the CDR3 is TGTGCCAGCAGTTTACGGCCGACAGGACCCTCCTCTGGAAACACCATATATTTT. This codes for CASSLRPTGPSSGNTIYF.